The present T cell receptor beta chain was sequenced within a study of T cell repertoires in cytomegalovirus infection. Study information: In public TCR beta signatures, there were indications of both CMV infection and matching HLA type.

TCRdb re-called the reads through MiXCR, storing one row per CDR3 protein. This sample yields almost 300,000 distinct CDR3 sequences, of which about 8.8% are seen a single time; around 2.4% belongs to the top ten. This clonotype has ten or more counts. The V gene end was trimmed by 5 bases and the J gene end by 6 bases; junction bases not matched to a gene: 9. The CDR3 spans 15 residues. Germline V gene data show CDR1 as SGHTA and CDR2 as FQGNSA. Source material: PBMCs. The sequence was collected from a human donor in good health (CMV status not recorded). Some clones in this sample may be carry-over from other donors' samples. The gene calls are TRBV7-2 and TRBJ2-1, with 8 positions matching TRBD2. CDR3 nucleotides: TGTGCCAGCAGCCCCACGGGGGGGGGCATCAATGAGCAGTTCTTC. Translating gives CASSPTGGGINEQFF. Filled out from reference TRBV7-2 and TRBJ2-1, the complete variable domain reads GAGVSQSPSNKVTEKGKDVELRCDPISGHTALYWYRQSLGQGLEFLIYFQGNSAPDKSGLPSDRFSAERTGGSVSTLTIQRTQQEDSAVYLCASSPTGGGINEQFFGPGTRLTVL.